This T cell receptor beta chain was obtained from a study of cytomegalovirus exposure and HLA in healthy donors. The CDR3 contains 14 residues. Germline assignment: CDR1 SNHLY and CDR2 FYNNEI. The V and J ends lost 6 bases and 0 bases respectively, with 9 bases between them. Amplification used 60 Vbeta primers and 13 Jbeta primers. Profiled with immunoSEQ multiplex PCR; TCRdb holds only in-frame clones, not every one. This sample's table reports roughly 40,000 clones. Study-wide findings and caveats: Researchers reported from a later analysis that most CMV-associated TCR beta chains appeared HLA-restricted.

As concerns this clone: Its antigen is as yet unknown.

The clonotype originates from a man aged 40-49 years in good health and CMV-seropositive. Source material: PBMCs. V and J are TRBV2 and TRBJ1-3; TRBD1 is a possible D gene (5 bases). The CDR3 coding sequence is TGTGCCAGCAGCGAGACAGCCTCTGGAAACACCATATATTTT. Amino acid sequence: CASSETASGNTIYF.